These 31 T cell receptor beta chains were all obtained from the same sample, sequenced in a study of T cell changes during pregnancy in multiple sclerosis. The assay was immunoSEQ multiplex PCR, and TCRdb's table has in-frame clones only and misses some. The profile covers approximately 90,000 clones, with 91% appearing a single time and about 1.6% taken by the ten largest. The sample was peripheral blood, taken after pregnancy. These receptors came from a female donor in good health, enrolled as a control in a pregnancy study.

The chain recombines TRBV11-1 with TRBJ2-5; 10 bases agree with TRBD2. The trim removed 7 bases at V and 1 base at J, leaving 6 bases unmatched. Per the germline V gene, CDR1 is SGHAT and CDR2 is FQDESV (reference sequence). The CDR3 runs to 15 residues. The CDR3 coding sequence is TGTGCCAGCACCACACTAGCGGGGAGCCAAGAGACCCAGTACTTC. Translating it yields CASTTLAGSQETQYF. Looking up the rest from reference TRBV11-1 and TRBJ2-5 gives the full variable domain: EAEVAQSPRYKITEKSQAVAFWCDPISGHATLYWYRQILGQGPELLVQFQDESVVDDSQLPKDRFSAERLKGVDSTLKIQPAELGDSAMYLCASTTLAGSQETQYFGPGTRLLVL.

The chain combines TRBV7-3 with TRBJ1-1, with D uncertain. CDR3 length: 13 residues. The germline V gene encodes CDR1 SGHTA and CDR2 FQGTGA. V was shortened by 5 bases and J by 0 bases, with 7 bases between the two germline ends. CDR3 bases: TGTGCCAGCAGCGCCCAGATGAACACTGAAGCTTTCTTT. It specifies CASSAQMNTEAFF. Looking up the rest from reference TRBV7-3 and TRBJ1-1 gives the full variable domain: GAGVSQTPSNKVTEKGKYVELRCDPISGHTALYWYRQSLGQGPEFLIYFQGTGAADDSGLPNDRFFAVRPEGSVSTLKIQRTERGDSAVYLCASSAQMNTEAFFGQGTRLTVV.

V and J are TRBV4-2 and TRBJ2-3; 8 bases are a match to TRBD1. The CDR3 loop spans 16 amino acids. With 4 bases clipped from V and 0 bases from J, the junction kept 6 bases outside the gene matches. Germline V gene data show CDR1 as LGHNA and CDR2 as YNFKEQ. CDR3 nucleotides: TGTGCCAGCAGCCCGTCACAGGGGGAGAGCACAGATACGCAGTATTTT. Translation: CASSPSQGESTDTQYF.

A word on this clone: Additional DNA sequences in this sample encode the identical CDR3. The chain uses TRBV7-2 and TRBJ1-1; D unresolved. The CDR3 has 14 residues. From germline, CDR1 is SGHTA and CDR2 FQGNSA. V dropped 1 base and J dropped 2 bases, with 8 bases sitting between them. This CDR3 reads CASSLGHSNTEAFF. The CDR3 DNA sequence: TGTGCCAGCAGCTTAGGACACAGCAACACTGAAGCTTTCTTT.

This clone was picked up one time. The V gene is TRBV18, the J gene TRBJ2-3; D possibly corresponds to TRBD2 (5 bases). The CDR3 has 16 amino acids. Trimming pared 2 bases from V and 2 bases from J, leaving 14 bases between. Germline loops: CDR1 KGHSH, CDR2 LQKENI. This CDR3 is CASSPGELGHTDTQYF. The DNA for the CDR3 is TGTGCCAGCTCACCAGGAGAACTAGGGCACACAGATACGCAGTATTTT.

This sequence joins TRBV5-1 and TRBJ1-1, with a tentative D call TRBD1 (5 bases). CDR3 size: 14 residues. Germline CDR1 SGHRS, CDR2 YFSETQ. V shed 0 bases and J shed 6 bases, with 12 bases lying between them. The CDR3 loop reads CASSLGDSRPEAFF. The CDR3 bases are TGCGCCAGCAGCTTGGGTGACAGTCGCCCTGAAGCTTTCTTT.

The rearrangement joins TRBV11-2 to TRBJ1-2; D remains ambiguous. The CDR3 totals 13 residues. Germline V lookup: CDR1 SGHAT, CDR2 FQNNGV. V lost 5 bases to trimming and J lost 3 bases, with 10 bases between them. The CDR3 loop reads CASSPDGDYGYTF. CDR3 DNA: TGTGCCAGCAGCCCCGACGGAGACTATGGCTACACCTTC.

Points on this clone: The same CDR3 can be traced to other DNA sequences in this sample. CDR3 DNA: TGCGCCAGCAGCTTGGGGACAGGGAATCAGCCCCAGCATTTT. Residues: CASSLGTGNQPQHF. J is TRBJ1-5 and V is TRBV5-1; 8 bases map to TRBD1. The germline gives CDR1 SGHRS, CDR2 YFSETQ. The CDR3 runs to 14 residues. The junction had 0 bases not matched to a gene; V was cut back by 0 bases and J by 4 bases.

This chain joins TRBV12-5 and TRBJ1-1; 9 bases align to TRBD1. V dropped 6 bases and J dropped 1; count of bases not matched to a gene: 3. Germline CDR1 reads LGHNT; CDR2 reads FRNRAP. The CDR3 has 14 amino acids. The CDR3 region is CASGAGQGNTEAFF. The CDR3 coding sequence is TGTGCTAGTGGCGCGGGACAGGGGAACACTGAAGCTTTCTTT.

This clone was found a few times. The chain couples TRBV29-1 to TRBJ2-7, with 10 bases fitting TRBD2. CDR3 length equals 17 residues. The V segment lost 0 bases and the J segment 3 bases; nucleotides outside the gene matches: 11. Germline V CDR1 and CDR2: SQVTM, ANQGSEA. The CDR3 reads CSVEEYSKLAGNYEQYF. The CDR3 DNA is TGCAGCGTTGAAGAGTATTCGAAACTAGCGGGGAACTACGAGCAGTACTTC.

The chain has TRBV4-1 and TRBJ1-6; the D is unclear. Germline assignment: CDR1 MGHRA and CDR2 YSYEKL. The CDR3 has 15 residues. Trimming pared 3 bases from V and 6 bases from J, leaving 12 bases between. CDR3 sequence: CASSQRSAANSPLHF. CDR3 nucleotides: TGCGCCAGCAGCCAGCGGTCGGCAGCTAATTCACCCCTCCACTTT.

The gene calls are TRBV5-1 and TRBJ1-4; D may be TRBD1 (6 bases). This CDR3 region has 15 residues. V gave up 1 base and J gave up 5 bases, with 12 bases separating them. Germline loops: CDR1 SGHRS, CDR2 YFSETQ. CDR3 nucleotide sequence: TGCGCCAGCAGCTTGTGGGGGGGCGTCAATGAAAAACTGTTTTTT. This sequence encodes CASSLWGGVNEKLFF.

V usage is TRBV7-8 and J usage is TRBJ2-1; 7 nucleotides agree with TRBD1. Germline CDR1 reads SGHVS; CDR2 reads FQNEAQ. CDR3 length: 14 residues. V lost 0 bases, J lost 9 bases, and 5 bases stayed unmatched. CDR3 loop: CASSLAWGQREQFF. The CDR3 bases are TGTGCCAGCAGCTTAGCATGGGGACAGCGTGAGCAGTTCTTC.

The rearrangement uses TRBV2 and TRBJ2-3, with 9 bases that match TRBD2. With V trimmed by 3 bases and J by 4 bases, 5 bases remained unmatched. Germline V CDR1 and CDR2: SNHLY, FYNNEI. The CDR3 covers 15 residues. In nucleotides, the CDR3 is TGTGCCAGCAGTGACCAGCGGGGGGCTTCAGATACGCAGTATTTT. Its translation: CASSDQRGASDTQYF. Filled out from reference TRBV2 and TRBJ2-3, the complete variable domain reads EPEVTQTPSHQVTQMGQEVILRCVPISNHLYFYWYRQILGQKVEFLVSFYNNEISEKSEIFDDQFSVERPDGSNFTLKIRSTKLEDSAMYFCASSDQRGASDTQYFGPGTRLTVL.

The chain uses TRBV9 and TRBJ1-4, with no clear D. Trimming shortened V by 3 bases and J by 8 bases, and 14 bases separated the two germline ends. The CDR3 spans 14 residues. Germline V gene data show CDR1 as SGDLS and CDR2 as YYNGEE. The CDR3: CASSALGVGEKLFF. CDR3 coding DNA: TGTGCCAGCAGCGCCCTCGGGGTAGGGGAAAAACTGTTTTTT.

Here the CDR3 DNA reads TGCAGCGTTGTTACACAGCAAGAGACCCAGTACTTC. Translating gives CSVVTQQETQYF. The J gene is TRBJ2-5, the V gene TRBV29-1; D gene unclear. The CDR3 covers 12 residues. Trimming shortened V by 4 bases and J by 2 bases, and 8 bases separated the two germline ends. CDR1 and CDR2 (germline): SQVTM, ANQGSEA.

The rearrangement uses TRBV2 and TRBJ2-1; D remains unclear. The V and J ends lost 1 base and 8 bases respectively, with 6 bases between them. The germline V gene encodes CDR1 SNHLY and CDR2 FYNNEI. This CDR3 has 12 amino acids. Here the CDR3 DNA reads TGTGCCAGCAGTGAAGTTTCGGATGAGCAGTTCTTC. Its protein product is CASSEVSDEQFF.

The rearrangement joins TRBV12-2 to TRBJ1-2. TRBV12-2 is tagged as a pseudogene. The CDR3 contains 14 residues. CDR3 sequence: CASRLVGETEGYTF. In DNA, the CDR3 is TGTGCAAGTCGCTTAGTCGGGGAAACTGAAGGCTACACCTTC.

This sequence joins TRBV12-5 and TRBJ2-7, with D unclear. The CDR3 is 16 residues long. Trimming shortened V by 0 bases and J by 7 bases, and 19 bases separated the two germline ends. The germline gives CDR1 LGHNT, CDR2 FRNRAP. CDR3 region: CASGLVHQAPLGEQYF. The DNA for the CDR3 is TGTGCTAGTGGTTTGGTACATCAGGCTCCTCTGGGTGAGCAGTACTTC.

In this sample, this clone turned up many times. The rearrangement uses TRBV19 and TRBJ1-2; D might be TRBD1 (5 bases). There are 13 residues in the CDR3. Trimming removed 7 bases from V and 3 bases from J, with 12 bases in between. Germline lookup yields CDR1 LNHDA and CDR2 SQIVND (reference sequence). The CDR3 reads CASTTGIYYGYTF. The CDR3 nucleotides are TGTGCCAGTACAACAGGTATATACTATGGCTACACCTTC.

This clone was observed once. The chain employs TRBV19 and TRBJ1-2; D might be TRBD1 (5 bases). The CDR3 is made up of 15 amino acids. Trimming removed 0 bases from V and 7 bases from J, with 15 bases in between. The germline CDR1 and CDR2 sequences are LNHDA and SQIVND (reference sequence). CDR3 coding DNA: TGTGCCAGTAGTATAGATCCGACAGATAGATCTGGCTACACCTTC. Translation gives CASSIDPTDRSGYTF.

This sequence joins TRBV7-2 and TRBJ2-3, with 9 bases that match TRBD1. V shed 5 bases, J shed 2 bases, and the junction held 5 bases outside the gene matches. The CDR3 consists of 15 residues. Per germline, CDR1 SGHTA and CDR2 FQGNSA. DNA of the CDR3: TGTGCCAGCAGCGTCGGGACAGGGCCCACAGATACGCAGTATTTT. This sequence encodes CASSVGTGPTDTQYF.

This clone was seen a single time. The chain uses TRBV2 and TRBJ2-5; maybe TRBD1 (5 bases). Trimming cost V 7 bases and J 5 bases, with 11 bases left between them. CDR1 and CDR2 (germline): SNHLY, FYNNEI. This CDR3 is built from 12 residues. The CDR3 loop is CASTDIWETQYF. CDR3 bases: TGTGCCAGCACGGACATCTGGGAGACCCAGTACTTC.

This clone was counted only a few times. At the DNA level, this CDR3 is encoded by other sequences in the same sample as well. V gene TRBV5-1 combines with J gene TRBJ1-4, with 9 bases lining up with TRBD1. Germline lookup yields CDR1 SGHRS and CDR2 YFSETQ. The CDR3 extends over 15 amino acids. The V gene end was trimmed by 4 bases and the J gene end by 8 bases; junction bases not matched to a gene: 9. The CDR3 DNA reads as TGCGCCAGCAGCCCCGGGGGGGGACAGGGAGAAAAACTGTTTTTT. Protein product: CASSPGGGQGEKLFF.

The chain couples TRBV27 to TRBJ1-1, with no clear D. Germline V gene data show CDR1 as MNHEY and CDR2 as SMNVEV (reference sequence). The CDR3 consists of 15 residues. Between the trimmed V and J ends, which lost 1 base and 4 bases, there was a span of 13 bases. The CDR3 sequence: CASSLLAAPVTEAFF. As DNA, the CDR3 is TGTGCCAGCAGTTTATTAGCGGCCCCGGTCACTGAAGCTTTCTTT.

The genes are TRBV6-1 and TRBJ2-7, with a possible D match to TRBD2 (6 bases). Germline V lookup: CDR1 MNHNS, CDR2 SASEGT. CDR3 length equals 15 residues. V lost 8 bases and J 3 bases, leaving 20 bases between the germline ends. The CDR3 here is CASRPPGGERYEQYF. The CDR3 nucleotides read TGTGCCAGCCGTCCCCCCGGCGGGGAGCGCTACGAGCAGTACTTC.

CDR3 coding DNA: TGTGCCAGCAGACAACAGGGGAACACTGAAGCTTTCTTT. Translating gives CASRQQGNTEAFF. The chain recombines TRBV6-1 with TRBJ1-1; tentative D call: TRBD1 (6 bases). V was clipped by 6 bases and J by 1 base, with 9 bases between them. The CDR3 sequence is 13 residues long. Per germline, CDR1 MNHNS and CDR2 SASEGT.

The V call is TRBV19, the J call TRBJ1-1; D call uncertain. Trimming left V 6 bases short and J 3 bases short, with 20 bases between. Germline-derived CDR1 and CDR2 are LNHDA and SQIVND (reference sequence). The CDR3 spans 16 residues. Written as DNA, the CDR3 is TGTGCCAGTAGCAGTAACGGACTTGGGTCAGACACTGAAGCTTTCTTT. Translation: CASSSNGLGSDTEAFF.

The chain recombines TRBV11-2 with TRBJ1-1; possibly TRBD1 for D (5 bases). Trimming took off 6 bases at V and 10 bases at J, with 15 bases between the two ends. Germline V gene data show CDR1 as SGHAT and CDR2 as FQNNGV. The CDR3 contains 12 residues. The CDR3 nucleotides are TGTGCCAGCAGAGGTAGCGGGGCAAGAGCTTTCTTT. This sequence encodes CASRGSGARAFF.

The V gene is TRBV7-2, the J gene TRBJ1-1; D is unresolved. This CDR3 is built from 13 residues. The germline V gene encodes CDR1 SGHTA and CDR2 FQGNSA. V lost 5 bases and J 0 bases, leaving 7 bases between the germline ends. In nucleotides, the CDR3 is TGTGCCAGCAGCGCTACAGTGAACACTGAAGCTTTCTTT. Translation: CASSATVNTEAFF.

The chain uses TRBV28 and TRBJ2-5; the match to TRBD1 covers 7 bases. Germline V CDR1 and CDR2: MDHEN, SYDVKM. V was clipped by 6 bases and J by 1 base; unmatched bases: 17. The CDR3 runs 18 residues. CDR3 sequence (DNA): TGTGCCAGCAGAGGCCGGTTGAACTCAGGGGGTGGCCAAGAGACCCAGTACTTC. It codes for CASRGRLNSGGGQETQYF. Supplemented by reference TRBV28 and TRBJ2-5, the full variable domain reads DVKVTQSSRYLVKRTGEKVFLECVQDMDHENMFWYRQDPGLGLRLIYFSYDVKMKEKGDIPEGYSVSREKKERFSLILESASTNQTSMYLCASRGRLNSGGGQETQYFGPGTRLLVL.